The 30 T cell receptor beta chains given below trace back to one sample, sequenced in a study of shared clonotypes between healthy human individuals. TCRdb's table, derived via immunoSEQ multiplex PCR, lists solely in-frame clones and lacks some. This table holds over 950,000 clones, about 80% found once. Sequencing was carried out using memory CD4+ T cells from PBMCs. Subset in this sample: CD45RA-negative fraction. These receptors all stem from a man between 18 and 29 years old in good health. Some clones in this sample may be carry-over from other donors' samples.

The rearrangement uses TRBV18 and TRBJ2-1; no clear D gene. V was trimmed by 3 bases and J by 6 bases, leaving 15 bases between them. The CDR3 has 15 amino acids. Germline CDR1 KGHSH, CDR2 LQKENI. The CDR3 DNA reads TGTGCCAGCTCACCGGGTCGTGAGCCGGGCAATGAGCAGTTCTTC. Its protein is CASSPGREPGNEQFF.

This chain links TRBV10-3 with TRBJ2-2; 7 bases match TRBD1. The CDR3 runs to 14 residues. V lost 11 bases, J lost 1 base, and 7 bases stayed unmatched. Germline CDR1 reads ENHRY; CDR2 reads SYGVKD. The CDR3 is CALRGQMNTGELFF. The CDR3 DNA follows: TGTGCCCTCCGGGGACAGATGAACACCGGGGAGCTGTTTTTT.

With respect to this clone: It is unclear where the CDR3 begins or ends on the DNA, so no DNA is shown, and the CDR3 is as TCRdb lists it. The V gene is TRBV28, the J gene TRBJ1-4. In germline, CDR1 is MDHEN, CDR2 SYDVKM. The CDR3 extends over 13 residues, inclusive of both ends. The CDR3 spells CASSSSGFEKLFF.

To note about this clone: The same CDR3 can be traced to other DNA sequences in this sample. The rearrangement joins TRBV28 to TRBJ2-1; 7 bases align to TRBD1. V lost 2 bases to trimming and J lost 6 bases; unmatched junction nucleotides: 7. Per the germline V gene, CDR1 is MDHEN and CDR2 is SYDVKM. The CDR3 is 15 amino acids. CDR3 coding DNA: TGTGCCAGCAGTTTAATTGATCGGGACAGCAATGAGCAGTTCTTC. It specifies CASSLIDRDSNEQFF.

This chain uses TRBV7-2 with TRBJ1-3; tentative D call: TRBD1 (6 bases). The germline V and J ends were trimmed by 5 bases and 2 bases, with 10 bases remaining between them. Germline V gene lookup returns CDR1 SGHTA and CDR2 FQGNSA. The CDR3 loop spans 14 amino acids. The CDR3 nucleotides read TGTGCCAGCAGCATAAGGGGGGCTGGAAACACCATATATTTT. This codes for CASSIRGAGNTIYF. Supplemented by reference TRBV7-2 and TRBJ1-3, the full variable domain reads GAGVSQSPSNKVTEKGKDVELRCDPISGHTALYWYRQSLGQGLEFLIYFQGNSAPDKSGLPSDRFSAERTGGSVSTLTIQRTQQEDSAVYLCASSIRGAGNTIYFGEGSWLTVV.

The chain combines TRBV5-1 with TRBJ2-4, with TRBD2 matching 11 bases. Germline V gene data show CDR1 as SGHRS and CDR2 as YFSETQ. There are 15 residues in the CDR3. Trimming took 4 bases from V and 3 from J; bases not matched to a gene: 3. Here the CDR3 reads CASSHGLAGKNIQYF. The CDR3 nucleotides are TGCGCCAGCAGCCACGGACTAGCGGGCAAAAACATTCAGTACTTC.

A note on this clone: Other nucleotide sequences from this sample produce the same CDR3. This sequence joins TRBV6-5 and TRBJ1-2; 8 bases are shared with TRBD1. The CDR3 runs 13 residues. The germline V gene has CDR1 MNHEY and CDR2 SVGAGI. The V gene end was trimmed by 8 bases and the J gene end by 4 bases; junction bases not matched to a gene: 6. The CDR3 region has the DNA TGTGCCAGCCGGCCGACAGGGGCCTATGGCTACACCTTC. It translates to CASRPTGAYGYTF.

The chain couples TRBV28 to TRBJ2-5, with a weak D call TRBD2 (6 bases). Germline V gene lookup returns CDR1 MDHEN and CDR2 SYDVKM. The CDR3 is 13 residues long. The V and J ends lost 8 bases and 2 bases respectively, with 12 bases between them. CDR3 sequence (DNA): TGTGCCAGCTGTCCGGGGGATCAAGAGACCCAGTACTTC. Translating it yields CASCPGDQETQYF.

The chain links TRBV5-6 to TRBJ2-2; D is unresolved. CDR1 and CDR2 from the germline V gene are SGHDT and YYEEEE. CDR3 length equals 14 residues. Trimming stripped 2 bases from V and 1 base from J, with 6 bases between. CDR3 bases: TGTGCCAGCAGCTTAACGGTGAACACCGGGGAGCTGTTTTTT. Translating it yields CASSLTVNTGELFF.

V and J are TRBV4-3 and TRBJ2-1; no definite D call. CDR3 length: 14 amino acids. The ends were cut back, 0 bases at V and 8 bases at J, with 11 bases in the middle. Germline CDR1 LGHNA, CDR2 YSLEER. The CDR3 sequence: CASSQDGPLDEQFF. In DNA form, the CDR3 reads TGCGCCAGCAGCCAAGACGGGCCTCTAGATGAGCAGTTCTTC.

The V and J genes are TRBV5-4 and TRBJ2-2; 7 bases are a match to TRBD1. Germline trimming cut 4 bases from V and 1 base from J; bases unmatched to any gene: 4. The CDR3 length is 15 residues. Germline values: CDR1 SGHNT, CDR2 YYREEE (reference sequence). CDR3 sequence (DNA): TGTGCCAGCAGCCCGGGACAGAGGAACACCGGGGAGCTGTTTTTT. Translation gives CASSPGQRNTGELFF.

The rearrangement links TRBV9 to TRBJ2-5; D remains ambiguous. CDR1 and CDR2 from the germline V gene are SGDLS and YYNGEE. This CDR3 has 15 residues. Deletions cut 4 bases from V and 2 bases from J, with 15 bases between. The CDR3 DNA reads as TGTGCCAGCAGCTTAACGTCCGGCCATCAAGAGACCCAGTACTTC. Protein sequence: CASSLTSGHQETQYF.

The genes are TRBV7-2 and TRBJ2-3, with TRBD2 identical over 11 bases. Unmatched junction bases numbered 6, after V lost 5 bases and J lost 2 bases. CDR1 and CDR2 from the germline V gene are SGHTA and FQGNSA. The CDR3 has 16 residues. The CDR3 sequence is CASSTLAGGLTDTQYF. CDR3 sequence (DNA): TGTGCCAGCAGCACTCTAGCGGGAGGACTCACAGATACGCAGTATTTT.

This chain joins TRBV11-2 and TRBJ1-4; TRBD1 matches 7 bases. The CDR3 covers 14 residues. Trimming cost V 6 bases and J 6 bases; bases outside gene matches: 7. CDR1 SGHAT and CDR2 FQNNGV come from the germline V gene. The CDR3 loop reads CASSFTGAYEKLFF. DNA of the CDR3: TGTGCCAGCAGTTTTACAGGGGCGTATGAAAAACTGTTTTTT.

The rearrangement joins TRBV2 to TRBJ1-2; TRBD1 might be the D (5 bases). CDR3 length: 13 residues. CDR1 SNHLY and CDR2 FYNNEI come from the germline V gene. V lost 4 bases and J 4 bases, leaving 10 bases between the germline ends. The CDR3 reads CASSGGAGYGYTF. The CDR3, as DNA: TGTGCCAGCAGTGGTGGGGCGGGCTATGGCTACACCTTC. Looking up the rest from reference TRBV2 and TRBJ1-2 gives the full variable domain: EPEVTQTPSHQVTQMGQEVILRCVPISNHLYFYWYRQILGQKVEFLVSFYNNEISEKSEIFDDQFSVERPDGSNFTLKIRSTKLEDSAMYFCASSGGAGYGYTFGSGTRLTVV.

This clone was found a few times. V and J are TRBV2 and TRBJ1-5, with no clear D. CDR3 length equals 13 residues. Trimming removed 3 bases from V and 9 bases from J, with 12 bases in between. Germline CDR1 reads SNHLY; CDR2 reads FYNNEI. The CDR3 DNA follows: TGTGCCAGCAGTGACAAGGATCCGGGGCCCCAGCATTTT. Translating it yields CASSDKDPGPQHF.

Concerning this clone: This probably arose from a read error, given a far larger clone one base away. The chain employs TRBV7-9 and TRBJ1-3; possible D gene TRBD1, 6 bases. This CDR3 has 14 amino acids. CDR1 is SEHNR and CDR2 is FQNEAQ in the germline V gene (reference sequence). CDR3 amino acids: CANSYDIQGNTIYF. CDR3 coding DNA: TGTGCCAACAGCTACGACATCCAGGGGAACACCATATATTTT.

V gene TRBV7-2 combines with J gene TRBJ2-3; 9 bases line up with TRBD2. The CDR3 contains 16 residues. V lost 2 bases and J lost 3; bases outside the gene matches: 6. The germline V gene encodes CDR1 SGHTA and CDR2 FQGNSA. CDR3 protein: CASSLNSGRRTDTQYF. The CDR3 nucleotides are TGTGCCAGCAGCTTAAATAGCGGGAGACGGACAGATACGCAGTATTTT.

The count of this clone is one. The rearrangement uses TRBV7-2 and TRBJ2-7; unclear D gene. The CDR3 consists of 12 residues. CDR1 SGHTA and CDR2 FQGNSA come from the germline V gene. Trimming shortened V by 2 bases and J by 4 bases, and 6 bases separated the two germline ends. CDR3 region: CASSLRSYEQYF. CDR3 DNA: TGTGCCAGCAGCTTAAGGTCATACGAGCAGTACTTC.

The rearrangement joins TRBV7-3 to TRBJ1-4; no definite D call. This CDR3 spans 15 amino acids. Germline assignment: CDR1 SGHTA and CDR2 FQGTGA. V was trimmed by 5 bases and J by 0 bases, leaving 10 bases between them. The CDR3 spells CASSLGYSTNEKLFF. CDR3 in DNA: TGTGCCAGCAGCCTAGGTTACTCAACTAATGAAAAACTGTTTTTT.

The gene calls are TRBV27 and TRBJ1-6; D is undetermined. CDR1 is MNHEY, CDR2 SMNVEV, per germline (reference sequence). This CDR3 region has 14 residues. V lost 5 bases to trimming and J lost 6 bases, with 11 bases between them. The CDR3 nucleotides are TGTGCCAGCAGTCCCGAGTTAGCTAATTCACCCCTCCACTTT. It yields the protein CASSPELANSPLHF.

The chain carries TRBV7-2 and TRBJ2-1, with 8 bases that match TRBD2. CDR3 size: 16 residues. After removal of 2 bases from V and 4 bases from J, the junction contained 7 bases not matched to a gene. Germline V gene sequence: CDR1 SGHTA, CDR2 FQGNSA. The CDR3 DNA reads as TGTGCCAGCAGCTTAATGGGCCGCGGGGGGTACAATGAGCAGTTCTTC. It yields the protein CASSLMGRGGYNEQFF.

This clone appeared a few times. Other DNA sequences in this sample translate to the same CDR3. The chain employs TRBV28 and TRBJ1-5; weak D call: TRBD1 (6 bases). Trimming shortened V by 6 bases and J by 7 bases, and 10 bases separated the two germline ends. This CDR3 has 12 amino acids. CDR1 is MDHEN, CDR2 SYDVKM, per germline. The CDR3 DNA reads as TGTGCCAGCAGGGGGGCGGGACAGCCCCAGCATTTT. It specifies CASRGAGQPQHF.

The chain has TRBV5-4 and TRBJ2-1, with a weak D call TRBD1 (6 bases). The length of the CDR3 is 14 residues. The V gene's germline CDR1 is SGHNT and CDR2 YYREEE (reference sequence). V lost 0 bases to trimming and J lost 8 bases, with 12 bases between them. CDR3 protein: CASSLDTGHDEQFF. The CDR3 DNA reads as TGTGCCAGCAGCTTGGACACAGGGCATGATGAGCAGTTCTTC.

This chain links TRBV10-3 with TRBJ2-1; D uncertain. The CDR3 extends over 13 amino acids. Looked up from germline, CDR1 is ENHRY and CDR2 is SYGVKD. The ends were cut back, 3 bases at V and 8 bases at J, with 11 bases in the middle. The CDR3 nucleotides read TGTGCCATCAGTGACCGGGTCCTCCATGAGCAGTTCTTC. Translation gives CAISDRVLHEQFF.

This clone showed up just a few times. The chain carries TRBV5-1 and TRBJ1-1, with a weak D call TRBD1 (5 bases). Germline V gene data show CDR1 as SGHRS and CDR2 as YFSETQ. This CDR3 has 15 residues. The V and J ends lost 0 bases and 0 bases respectively, with 9 bases between them. CDR3 protein: CASSLVQGLNTEAFF. The CDR3 nucleotides are TGCGCCAGCAGCTTGGTCCAGGGTTTGAACACTGAAGCTTTCTTT.

The chain uses TRBV11-2 and TRBJ2-1; 12 bases map to TRBD2. Germline V lookup: CDR1 SGHAT, CDR2 FQNNGV. The V gene end was trimmed by 4 bases and the J gene end by 9 bases; junction bases not matched to a gene: 7. This CDR3 comprises 15 residues. In DNA form, the CDR3 reads TGTGCCAGCAGCTACCAGACTAGCGGGAGAACTGAGCAGTTCTTC. Encoded protein: CASSYQTSGRTEQFF.

This chain connects TRBV7-9 to TRBJ2-1, with 8 bases that match TRBD2. Per the germline V gene, CDR1 is SEHNR and CDR2 is FQNEAQ (reference sequence). The CDR3 spans 16 residues. V gave up 5 bases and J gave up 9 bases; unmatched junction bases: 15. As DNA, the CDR3 is TGTGCCAGCAGCCCGGAGGGCAGCGGGAGAAGCGCTGAGCAGTTCTTC. This encodes CASSPEGSGRSAEQFF.

The rearrangement joins TRBV18 to TRBJ2-7; D call uncertain. V gave up 1 base and J gave up 9 bases, with 16 bases separating them. The CDR3 sequence is 14 residues long. CDR1 KGHSH and CDR2 LQKENI come from the germline V gene. DNA of the CDR3: TGTGCCAGCTCACCACAGGGCAGCTCCCCGGGGCAGTACTTC. Amino acid sequence: CASSPQGSSPGQYF.

The chain recombines TRBV7-6 with TRBJ2-7, with a tentative D call TRBD2 (5 bases). The V gene's germline CDR1 is SGHVS and CDR2 FNYEAQ. The V gene lost 5 bases and the J gene lost 6 bases, with 11 bases spanning the gap. The CDR3 is made up of 12 amino acids. CDR3 DNA sequence: TGTGCCAGCAGCCCAGGACTCTTCGAGCAGTACTTC. Translation: CASSPGLFEQYF.